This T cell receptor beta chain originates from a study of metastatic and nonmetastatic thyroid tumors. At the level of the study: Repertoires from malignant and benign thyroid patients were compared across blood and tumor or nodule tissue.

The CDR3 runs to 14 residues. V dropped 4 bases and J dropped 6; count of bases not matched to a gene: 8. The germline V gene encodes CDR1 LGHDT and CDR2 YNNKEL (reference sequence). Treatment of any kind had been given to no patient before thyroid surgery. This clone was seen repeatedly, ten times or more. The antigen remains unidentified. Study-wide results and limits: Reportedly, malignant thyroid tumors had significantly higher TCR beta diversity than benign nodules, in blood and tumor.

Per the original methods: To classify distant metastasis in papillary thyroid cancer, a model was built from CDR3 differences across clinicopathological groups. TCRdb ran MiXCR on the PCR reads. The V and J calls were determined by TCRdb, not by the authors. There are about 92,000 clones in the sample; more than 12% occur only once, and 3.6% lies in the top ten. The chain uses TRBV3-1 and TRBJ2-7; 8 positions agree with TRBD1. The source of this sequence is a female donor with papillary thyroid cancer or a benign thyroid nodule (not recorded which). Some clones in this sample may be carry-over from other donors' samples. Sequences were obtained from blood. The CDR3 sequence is CASSPPGQGGEQYF. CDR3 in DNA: TGTGCCAGCAGCCCACCAGGACAGGGAGGCGAGCAGTACTTC.